The clone carrying this T cell receptor (beta chain) has just a few counts. Its matching antigen is unknown. The data are from a study of lymphopenia after photon versus proton radiotherapy. Repertoires were generated with immunoSEQ multiplex PCR, while TCRdb's copy carries only in-frame clones and drops some. The repertoire holds fewer than 15,000 clones, around 90% seen once, with 3.5% to 4% in the top ten. This CDR3 has 17 residues. Between the trimmed V and J ends, which lost 0 bases and 3 bases, there was a span of 18 bases. The germline gives CDR1 SGHNT, CDR2 YYREEE (reference sequence). Findings of the study overall: Larger post-nadir TCR diversity loss correlated inversely with survival in deceased patients.

The rearrangement joins TRBV5-4 to TRBJ1-1, with a possible D match to TRBD1 (6 bases). The TCR sequence derives from a man in his 60s with pancreatic cancer. The input for sequencing was peripheral blood, taken from a patient treated with photon-based radiotherapy. The chain's CDR3 is CASSLGYVGTKDTEAFF. DNA for the CDR3: TGTGCCAGCAGCTTGGGATATGTAGGGACAAAAGACACTGAAGCTTTCTTT.